The entry below describes one T cell receptor beta chain. Its binding antigen is unknown. Within one base of it there is no much larger clone, and no base qualities were kept. Per the publication, the time point label means: about 28 days (+/-7) after the second vaccine dose. AZD1222 recipients given second doses at about 4 weeks or at about 12 weeks were pooled, since spike-specific TCR depth and breadth were not found to differ between the two schedules. Vaccinee samples were obtained from the UK trials COV001 and COV002, which included a single-blind randomized controlled phase 2/3 trial of AZD1222 (ChAdOx1 nCoV-19) in healthy adults. Trial participant PBMC samples were collected at day 0 and day 28 after the second dose for TCRbeta chain sequencing. The sample comes from a study of T cell responses to AZD1222 COVID-19 vaccine listed by TCRdb under 2021. Some background on the complete study: TCR sequencing covered over 230 trial participants: about 210 given two doses of AZD1222 and 26 given two doses of MenACWY control vaccine. Trial participants were enrolled into age subgroups of 18-55, 56-69 and 70-plus years, which contained 148, 28 and 57 TCR-sequenced participants, respectively. The paper's findings and limits, for the study overall: The vaccine-associated CD4 TCRs covered the entire spike protein, and the dominant responses fell in regions 160-218 and 743-854. Participants were mostly white British, with more females than males. The authors suggested clonal diversity may have been underestimated. Only five or six AZD1222 recipients were SARS-CoV-2 seropositive at baseline, limiting conclusions about previously exposed vaccinees. In the small 56-69-year group, the increase in depth fell short of significance, most likely because of low power. Spike-specific TCR breadth and depth rose significantly after two AZD1222 doses compared with day 0 and with MenACWY recipients. Epitopes outside the regions mutated in the B.1.351 and B.1.1.7 variants were reportedly recognized by nearly half of the unique spike-specific TCRs. No day 14 peak-response samples were available, so repertoires were characterized only after the peak T cell response.

The CDR3 regions of human TCRbeta chains were analyzed by immunosequencing. The study's own analysis went as follows. Repertoire TCRs were checked for matches against a reference library of SARS-CoV-2-specific TCRs that had been generated using the MIRA antigen-specificity platform. Breadth was defined as the fraction of unique TCRs that were SARS-CoV-2-associated. Depth was defined as the fraction of total T cells that were SARS-CoV-2-associated. Using the MIRA data, each spike-specific TCR was mapped to the spike region that the TCR reacts to and placed in a CD4 or CD8 class. Log10-transformed breadth and depth values were compared by one-way ANOVA with Sidak's multiple comparisons tests. Entries here come from immuneACCESS through TCRdb and include only in-frame sequences with V and J called. Some clones fail to appear in such tables; in the studies checked, an unresolved V gene covers under half of the shortfall, and the cause of the remainder is unknown. V and J calls plus clone size are reproduced from that table; the DNA served to infer D and trimming. Within this sample are 150,000 or so clones, with roughly nine tenths of them counted one time only. The top ten clones comprise roughly 3.8% of the sample.

CDR1 and CDR2, per the germline V gene (reference sequence), are GTSNPN and SVGIG. At the junction V is shortened by 5 bases and J by 11 bases; bases outside the gene matches: 12. The CDR3, cysteine through phenylalanine, is 14 amino acids long. Just the 42-base CDR3 DNA is kept, in frame starting at base 1. This chain joins TRBV30 to TRBJ1-1, with 12 bases matching TRBD1. The material was peripheral blood, obtained 28 days after the second AZD1222 dose. This TCR was recovered from an adult who received the AZD1222 COVID-19 vaccine. The DNA is as follows: TGTGCCTGGGCCGGGGGACAGGGGGCGCAGAGGGCTTTCTTT. It codes for CAWAGGQGAQRAFF.